The 17 T cell receptor beta chains given below trace back to one sample, sequenced in a study of shared clonotypes between healthy human individuals. Some clones are missing from TCRdb's copy, which holds only in-frame ones; the method was immunoSEQ multiplex PCR. Of 2,500,000 or so clones in the sample, roughly 93% were seen once. Sequencing used naive CD4+ T cells from PBMCs. Documented subset: CD45RA+ positively selected. Source of these receptors: a man aged 18 to 30 in good health. Some clones in this sample may be carry-over from other donors' samples.

The gene calls are TRBV18 and TRBJ2-1; TRBD1 matches 7 bases. Germline lookup yields CDR1 KGHSH and CDR2 LQKENI. The CDR3 has 16 residues. J lost 6 bases, V lost 0 bases, and 8 bases had no gene match. As DNA, the CDR3 is TGTGCCAGCTCACCACCAACTTCGACAGGGAGCAATGAGCAGTTCTTC. Its translation is CASSPPTSTGSNEQFF. The variable domain in full, completed from reference TRBV18 and TRBJ2-1, reads NAGVMQNPRHLVRRRGQEARLRCSPMKGHSHVYWYRQLPEEGLKFMVYLQKENIIDESGMPKERFSAEFPKEGPSILRIQQVVRGDSAAYFCASSPPTSTGSNEQFFGPGTRLTVL.

The V gene is TRBV6-1, the J gene TRBJ2-1; 9 positions agree with TRBD1. This CDR3 spans 14 amino acids. Losses at the gene ends were 6 bases for V and 6 bases for J; bases not matched to a gene: 6. Per the germline V gene, CDR1 is MNHNS and CDR2 is SASEGT. CDR3 loop: CASRGQGTINEQFF. The CDR3 bases are TGTGCCAGCAGAGGACAGGGGACCATCAATGAGCAGTTCTTC.

This chain connects TRBV11-2 to TRBJ2-7, with TRBD1 matching over 7 bases. The CDR3 sequence is 17 residues long. V shed 1 base, J shed 0 bases, and the junction held 9 bases outside the gene matches. The germline V gene encodes CDR1 SGHAT and CDR2 FQNNGV. The CDR3 is CASSLGQGSPGSYEQYF. For the CDR3, the DNA is TGTGCCAGCAGCTTAGGACAGGGCTCCCCTGGCTCCTACGAGCAGTACTTC.

The chain couples TRBV7-9 to TRBJ2-6; 7 bases are a match to TRBD1. CDR3 length: 18 residues. With V trimmed by 4 bases and J by 0 bases, 9 bases remained unmatched. Germline loops: CDR1 SEHNR, CDR2 FQNEAQ (reference sequence). The CDR3 DNA sequence: TGTGCCAGCAGCTCCCTTGAGGGGGCTAGCTCTGGGGCCAACGTCCTGACTTTC. Residues: CASSSLEGASSGANVLTF.

Comments on this clone: Germline and junction disagree at one end, which may indicate a read error. The chain couples TRBV20-1 to TRBJ1-6; 7 positions match TRBD1. This CDR3 has 11 amino acids. Germline CDR1 and CDR2: DFQATT and SNEGSKA (reference sequence). CDR3 sequence (DNA): TGCAGTGCGTCGACAGGGACGGGGTTTAACTTT. It specifies CSASTGTGFNF.

The gene calls are TRBV29-1 and TRBJ1-4, with TRBD1 identical over 11 bases. The CDR3 runs to 14 residues. J lost 5 bases, V lost 4 bases, and 3 bases had no gene match. Per germline, CDR1 SQVTM and CDR2 ANQGSEA. CDR3 residues: CSVVDRGLNEKLFF. DNA for the CDR3: TGCAGCGTTGTGGACAGGGGGCTAAATGAAAAACTGTTTTTT.

This clone showed up just once. The genes are TRBV7-9 and TRBJ2-7, with 7 bases that match TRBD2. V trimming: 4 bases; J trimming: 7 bases; junction bases outside the gene matches: 10. Germline lookup yields CDR1 SEHNR and CDR2 FQNEAQ (reference sequence). The CDR3 spans 14 residues. The CDR3 loop is CASSSLAGVDEQYF. Written as DNA, the CDR3 is TGTGCCAGCAGCTCCCTCGCGGGAGTAGATGAGCAGTACTTC.

The chain links TRBV9 to TRBJ2-2, with 13 nucleotides matching TRBD2. J gave up 4 bases and V 3 bases, and 12 bases lay outside the gene matches. CDR3 length: 19 amino acids. Germline V gives CDR1 SGDLS, CDR2 YYNGEE. CDR3 DNA sequence: TGTGCCAGCAGCGAGACCGGACTAGCGGGAGTCTTTACCACCGGGGAGCTGTTTTTT. The encoded protein is CASSETGLAGVFTTGELFF.

V usage is TRBV18 and J usage is TRBJ2-1; 10 bases line up with TRBD2. Germline V lookup: CDR1 KGHSH, CDR2 LQKENI. CDR3 length equals 15 residues. The trim removed 0 bases at V and 9 bases at J, leaving 5 bases unmatched. DNA for the CDR3: TGTGCCAGCTCACCACCGTGGATAGCGGGGGGTGAGCAGTTCTTC. Translating it yields CASSPPWIAGGEQFF.

The CDR3 sequence: CASSQVGRVALMNTEAFF. The DNA of the CDR3 is TGCGCCAGCAGCCAAGTTGGCAGGGTGGCCCTCATGAACACTGAAGCTTTCTTT. The chain links TRBV4-1 to TRBJ1-1, with TRBD1 as a possible D gene (5 bases). The CDR3 length is 18 residues. Germline assignment: CDR1 MGHRA and CDR2 YSYEKL. The ends were cut back, 1 base at V and 0 bases at J, with 18 bases in the middle.

A remark on this clone: The sample has other DNA sequences that encode this CDR3 too. The gene calls are TRBV28 and TRBJ2-3; D gene ambiguous. The CDR3 runs to 12 residues. Per germline, CDR1 MDHEN and CDR2 SYDVKM. V lost 5 bases and J lost 1, with 4 bases in between. The CDR3 coding sequence is TGTGCCAGCAGTAGTGGCACAGATACGCAGTATTTT. Its protein is CASSSGTDTQYF.

The rearrangement links TRBV2 to TRBJ1-4; unclear D gene. This CDR3 is 12 amino acids long. Per germline, CDR1 SNHLY and CDR2 FYNNEI. Trimming left V 5 bases short and J 15 bases short, with 16 bases between. The CDR3 nucleotides read TGTGCCAGCAGTCCTTCAGGAAAAACAATGTTTTTT. It specifies CASSPSGKTMFF.

The chain recombines TRBV7-9 with TRBJ2-2; TRBD1 matches at 7 bases. Trimming removed 8 bases from V and 3 bases from J; junction bases left unmatched: 12. The V gene's germline CDR1 is SEHNR and CDR2 FQNEAQ (reference sequence). The CDR3 runs 16 residues. The CDR3 bases are TGTGCCAGCCAACCGCAAGGGCAGGGGGACACCGGGGAGCTGTTTTTT. Translating gives CASQPQGQGDTGELFF.

In this sample, this clone turned up once. Different DNA sequences within this sample yield the same CDR3. The rearrangement uses TRBV5-1 and TRBJ1-2; 10 bases are a match to TRBD1. The CDR3 is made up of 15 amino acids. V shed 2 bases, J shed 4 bases, and the junction held 5 bases outside the gene matches. CDR1 is SGHRS and CDR2 is YFSETQ in the germline V gene. In DNA, the CDR3 is TGCGCCAGCAGCTTAGGGACAGGGGCGGTCTATGGCTACACCTTC. Translating gives CASSLGTGAVYGYTF.

A remark on this clone: One end of the junction is discordant with germline, which a read error may explain. This chain uses TRBV7-2 with TRBJ2-2; TRBD2 matches 12 bases. The CDR3 is made up of 15 amino acids. The germline gives CDR1 SGHTA, CDR2 FQGNSA. The CDR3 DNA sequence: TGTGCCAGCAGCCTAGCGGGAGGGGTGGCCGGGGAGCTGTTTTTT. Its protein is CASSLAGGVAGELFF.

The chain couples TRBV27 to TRBJ2-5; possibly TRBD2 for D (5 bases). Germline V lookup: CDR1 MNHEY, CDR2 SMNVEV (reference sequence). V lost 4 bases and J 2 bases, leaving 14 bases between the germline ends. The CDR3 consists of 15 residues. The DNA of the CDR3 is TGTGCCAGCAGTTCCTTAGCAAAGCGGCAAGAGACCCAGTACTTC. This codes for CASSSLAKRQETQYF.

The genes are TRBV4-1 and TRBJ2-7; 10 nucleotides match TRBD1. This CDR3 region has 15 residues. V lost 1 base to trimming and J lost 7 bases; unmatched junction nucleotides: 7. Germline V gene sequence: CDR1 MGHRA, CDR2 YSYEKL. In DNA form, the CDR3 reads TGCGCCAGCAGCCAAGGTCGACAGGGGGCTAAGGAGCAGTACTTC. Protein: CASSQGRQGAKEQYF.